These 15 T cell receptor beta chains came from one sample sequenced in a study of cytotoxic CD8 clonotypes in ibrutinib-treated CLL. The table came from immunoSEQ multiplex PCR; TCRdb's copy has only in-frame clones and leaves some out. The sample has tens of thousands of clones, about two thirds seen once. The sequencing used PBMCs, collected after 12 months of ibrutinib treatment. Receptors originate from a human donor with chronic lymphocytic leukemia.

Here the CDR3 reads CASSSSTSPSSHGYTF. Here the CDR3 DNA reads TGTGCCAGCAGCTCCTCGACCTCCCCCTCTTCCCATGGCTACACCTTC. This chain connects TRBV7-8 to TRBJ1-2; D not certain. The V end lost 4 bases, the J end lost 6 bases, and 21 bases lay between the germline ends. The CDR3 loop spans 16 amino acids. CDR1 and CDR2 (germline): SGHVS, FQNEAQ.

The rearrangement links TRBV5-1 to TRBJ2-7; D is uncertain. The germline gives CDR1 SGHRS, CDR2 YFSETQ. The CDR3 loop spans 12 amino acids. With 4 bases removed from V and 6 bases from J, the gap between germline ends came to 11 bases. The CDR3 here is CASSLPVGEQYF. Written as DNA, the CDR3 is TGCGCCAGCAGCCTGCCCGTGGGCGAGCAGTACTTC.

CDR3 sequence (DNA): TGTGCCAGTAGTGAGGACAGGGGTAATTCACCCCTCCACTTT. This translates into CASSEDRGNSPLHF. This chain uses TRBV19 with TRBJ1-6; the match to TRBD1 covers 9 bases. The CDR3 is 14 residues long. Trimming removed 5 bases from V and 6 bases from J; junction bases left unmatched: 2. Germline V gene sequence: CDR1 LNHDA, CDR2 SQIVND (reference sequence).

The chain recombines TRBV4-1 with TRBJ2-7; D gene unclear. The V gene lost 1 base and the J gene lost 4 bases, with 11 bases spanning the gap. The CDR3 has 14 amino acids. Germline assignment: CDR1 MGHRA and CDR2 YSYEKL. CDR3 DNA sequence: TGCGCCAGCAGCCAAGCCCCCGCTAGTTACGAGCAGTACTTC. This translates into CASSQAPASYEQYF.

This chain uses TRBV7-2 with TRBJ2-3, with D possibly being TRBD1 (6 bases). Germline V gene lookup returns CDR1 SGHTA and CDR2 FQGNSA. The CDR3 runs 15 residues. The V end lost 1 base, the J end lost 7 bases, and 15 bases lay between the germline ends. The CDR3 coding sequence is TGTGCCAGCAGCTTAGTGGGGGCAGTTGTGAATACGCAGTATTTT. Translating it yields CASSLVGAVVNTQYF.

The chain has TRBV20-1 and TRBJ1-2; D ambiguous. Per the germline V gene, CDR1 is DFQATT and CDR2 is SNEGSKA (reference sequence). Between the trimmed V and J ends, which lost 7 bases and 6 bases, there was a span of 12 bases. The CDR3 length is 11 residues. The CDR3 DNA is TGCAGTGTCACGGTTTATGATGGCTACACCTTC. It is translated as CSVTVYDGYTF.

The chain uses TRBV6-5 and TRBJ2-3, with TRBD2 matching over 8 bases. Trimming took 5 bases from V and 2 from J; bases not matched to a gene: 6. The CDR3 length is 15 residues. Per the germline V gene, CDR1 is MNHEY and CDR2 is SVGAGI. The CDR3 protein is CASSPRGDNTDTQYF. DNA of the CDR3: TGTGCCAGCAGTCCGCGGGGGGACAACACAGATACGCAGTATTTT.

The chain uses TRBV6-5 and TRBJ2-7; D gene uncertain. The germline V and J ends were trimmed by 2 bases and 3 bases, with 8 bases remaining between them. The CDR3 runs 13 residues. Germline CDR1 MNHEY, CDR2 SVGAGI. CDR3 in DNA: TGTGCCAGCAGTTACGGGGATATCTACGAGCAGTACTTC. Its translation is CASSYGDIYEQYF.

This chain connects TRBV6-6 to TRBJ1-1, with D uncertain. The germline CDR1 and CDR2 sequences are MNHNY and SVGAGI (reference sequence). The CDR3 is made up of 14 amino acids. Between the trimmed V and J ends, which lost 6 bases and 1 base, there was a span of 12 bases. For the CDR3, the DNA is TGTGCCAGCAGACCCCCAAATGAGAACACTGAAGCTTTCTTT. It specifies CASRPPNENTEAFF.

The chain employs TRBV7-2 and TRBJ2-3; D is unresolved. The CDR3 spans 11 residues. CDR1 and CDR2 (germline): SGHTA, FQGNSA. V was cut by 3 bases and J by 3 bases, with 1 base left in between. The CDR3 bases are TGTGCCAGCAGCTTTACAGATACGCAGTATTTT. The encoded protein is CASSFTDTQYF.

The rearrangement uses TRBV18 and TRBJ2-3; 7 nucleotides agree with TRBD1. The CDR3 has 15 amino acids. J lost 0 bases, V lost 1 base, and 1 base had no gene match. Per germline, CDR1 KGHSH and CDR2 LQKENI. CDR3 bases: TGTGCCAGCTCACCACGACAGGGAAGCACAGATACGCAGTATTTT. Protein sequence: CASSPRQGSTDTQYF.

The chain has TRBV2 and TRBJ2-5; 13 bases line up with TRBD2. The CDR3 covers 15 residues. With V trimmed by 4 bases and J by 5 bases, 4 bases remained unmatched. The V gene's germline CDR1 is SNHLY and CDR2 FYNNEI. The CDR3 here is CASSGTSGGFETQYF. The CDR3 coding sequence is TGTGCCAGCAGTGGGACTAGCGGGGGATTTGAGACCCAGTACTTC.

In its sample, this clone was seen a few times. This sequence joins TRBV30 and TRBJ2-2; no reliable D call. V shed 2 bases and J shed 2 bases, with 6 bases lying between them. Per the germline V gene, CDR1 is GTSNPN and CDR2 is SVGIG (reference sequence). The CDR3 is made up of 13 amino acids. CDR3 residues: CAWSLDNTGELFF. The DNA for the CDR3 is TGTGCCTGGAGTCTGGATAACACCGGGGAGCTGTTTTTT.

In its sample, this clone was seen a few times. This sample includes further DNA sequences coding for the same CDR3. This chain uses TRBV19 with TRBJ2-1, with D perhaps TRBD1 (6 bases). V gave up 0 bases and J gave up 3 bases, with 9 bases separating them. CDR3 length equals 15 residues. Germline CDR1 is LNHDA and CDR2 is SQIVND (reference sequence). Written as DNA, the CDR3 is TGTGCCAGTAGTATAGAAGGGGGTGGCTACAATGAGCAGTTCTTC. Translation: CASSIEGGGYNEQFF.

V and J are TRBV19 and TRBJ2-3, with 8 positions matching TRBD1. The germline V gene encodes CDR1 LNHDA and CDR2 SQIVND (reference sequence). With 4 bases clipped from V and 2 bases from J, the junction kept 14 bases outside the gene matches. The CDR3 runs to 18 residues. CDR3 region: CASSRADRTGYFTDTQYF. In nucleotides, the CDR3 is TGTGCCAGTAGTAGGGCAGATAGGACAGGGTACTTCACAGATACGCAGTATTTT.